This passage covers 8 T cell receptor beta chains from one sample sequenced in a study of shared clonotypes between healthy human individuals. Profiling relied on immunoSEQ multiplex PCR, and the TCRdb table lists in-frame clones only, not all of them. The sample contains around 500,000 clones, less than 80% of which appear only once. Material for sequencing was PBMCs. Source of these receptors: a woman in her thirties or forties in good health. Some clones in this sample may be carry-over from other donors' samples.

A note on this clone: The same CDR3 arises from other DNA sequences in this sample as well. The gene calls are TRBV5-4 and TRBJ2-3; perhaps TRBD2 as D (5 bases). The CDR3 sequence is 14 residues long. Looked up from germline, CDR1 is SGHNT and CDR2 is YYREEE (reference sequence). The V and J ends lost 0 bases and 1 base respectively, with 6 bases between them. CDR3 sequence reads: CASSLDSGTDTQYF. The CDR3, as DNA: TGTGCCAGCAGCTTGGATAGCGGCACAGATACGCAGTATTTT.

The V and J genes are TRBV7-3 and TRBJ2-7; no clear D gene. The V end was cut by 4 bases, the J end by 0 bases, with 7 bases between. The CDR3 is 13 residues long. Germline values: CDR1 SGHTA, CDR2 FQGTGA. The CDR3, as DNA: TGTGCCAGCAGCTCCCCCGGCTCCTACGAGCAGTACTTC. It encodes CASSSPGSYEQYF.

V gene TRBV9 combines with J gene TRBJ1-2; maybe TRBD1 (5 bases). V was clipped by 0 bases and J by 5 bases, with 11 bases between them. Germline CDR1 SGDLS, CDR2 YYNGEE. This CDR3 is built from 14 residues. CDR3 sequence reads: CASSVGGRVYGYTF. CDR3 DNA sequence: TGTGCCAGCAGCGTAGGCGGCAGGGTATATGGCTACACCTTC.

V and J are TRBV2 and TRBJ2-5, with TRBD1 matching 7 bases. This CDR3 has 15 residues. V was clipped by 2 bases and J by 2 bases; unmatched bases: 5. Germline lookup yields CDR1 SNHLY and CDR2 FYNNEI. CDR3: CASSETRTGQETQYF. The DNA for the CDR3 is TGTGCCAGCAGTGAAACACGGACAGGTCAAGAGACCCAGTACTTC.

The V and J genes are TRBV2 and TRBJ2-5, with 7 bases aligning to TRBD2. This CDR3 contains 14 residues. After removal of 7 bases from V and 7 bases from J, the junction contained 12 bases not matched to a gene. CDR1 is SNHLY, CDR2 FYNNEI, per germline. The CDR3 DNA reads TGTGCCAGCATGCGGGAGCGGGACGGGGGGACCCAGTACTTC. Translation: CASMRERDGGTQYF.

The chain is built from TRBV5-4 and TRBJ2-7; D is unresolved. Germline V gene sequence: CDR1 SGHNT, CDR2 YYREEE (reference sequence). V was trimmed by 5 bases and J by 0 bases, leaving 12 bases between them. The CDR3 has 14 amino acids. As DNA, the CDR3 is TGTGCCAGCAGGTGGGAAGGCCCCTCCTACGAGCAGTACTTC. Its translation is CASRWEGPSYEQYF. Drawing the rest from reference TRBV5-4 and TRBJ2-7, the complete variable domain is ETGVTQSPTHLIKTRGQQVTLRCSSQSGHNTVSWYQQALGQGPQFIFQYYREEENGRGNFPPRFSGLQFPNYSSELNVNALELDDSALYLCASRWEGPSYEQYFGPGTRLTVT.

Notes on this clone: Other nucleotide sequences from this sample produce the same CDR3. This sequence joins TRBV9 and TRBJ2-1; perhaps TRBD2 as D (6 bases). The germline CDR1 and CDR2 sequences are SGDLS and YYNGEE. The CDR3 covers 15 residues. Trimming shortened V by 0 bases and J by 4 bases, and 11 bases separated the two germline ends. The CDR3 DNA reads TGTGCCAGCAGCGTAGCGGGAGTAGTTTACAATGAGCAGTTCTTC. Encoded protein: CASSVAGVVYNEQFF.

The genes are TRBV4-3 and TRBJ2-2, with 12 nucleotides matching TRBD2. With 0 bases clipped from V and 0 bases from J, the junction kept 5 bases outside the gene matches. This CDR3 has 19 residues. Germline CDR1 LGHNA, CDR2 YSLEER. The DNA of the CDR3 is TGCGCCAGCAGCCAAGATCGGACTAGCGGGACGACGAACACCGGGGAGCTGTTTTTT. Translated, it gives CASSQDRTSGTTNTGELFF.